The T cell receptor beta chain described here comes from a study of identical twins' blood T cells. Study-level findings and limits: Twin similarity might stem from environmental factors, not only genetics.

The donors were healthy female monozygous twins, three pairs in total. Likely shared infections and vaccines: all three twin pairs were reared together. TCRdb passed the 5' RACE reads through MiXCR, listing each CDR3 protein once. The sample includes roughly 380,000 distinct CDR3 sequences, about 28% of them seen just once. The V gene's germline CDR1 is SNHLY and CDR2 FYNNEI. Trimming removed 5 bases from V and 0 bases from J, with 14 bases in between. CDR3 size: 16 residues. This clonotype was seen a few times. Its matching antigen is unknown. This TCR derives from a woman aged 18 to 55 in good health. The chain combines TRBV2 with TRBJ1-3, with D unclear. The material sequenced was PBMCs. The CDR3 protein is CASSRSLVSSGNTIYF. CDR3 DNA: TGTGCCAGCAGTCGTAGCCTGGTCAGCTCTGGAAACACCATATATTTT. Full variable domain (rest looked up from reference TRBV2 and TRBJ1-3): EPEVTQTPSHQVTQMGQEVILRCVPISNHLYFYWYRQILGQKVEFLVSFYNNEISEKSEIFDDQFSVERPDGSNFTLKIRSTKLEDSAMYFCASSRSLVSSGNTIYFGEGSWLTVV.